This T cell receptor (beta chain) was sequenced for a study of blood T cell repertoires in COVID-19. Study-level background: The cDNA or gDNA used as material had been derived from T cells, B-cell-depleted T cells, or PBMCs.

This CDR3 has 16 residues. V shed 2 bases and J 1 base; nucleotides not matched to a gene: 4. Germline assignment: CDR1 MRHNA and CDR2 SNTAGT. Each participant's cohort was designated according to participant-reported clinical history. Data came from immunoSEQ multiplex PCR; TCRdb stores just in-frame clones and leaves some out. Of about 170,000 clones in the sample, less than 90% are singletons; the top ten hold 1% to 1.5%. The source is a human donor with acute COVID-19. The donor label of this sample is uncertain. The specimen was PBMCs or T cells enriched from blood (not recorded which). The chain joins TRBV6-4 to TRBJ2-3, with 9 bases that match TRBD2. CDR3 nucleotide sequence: TGTGCCAGCAGTGACATGGTAGCGGGGGGCACAGATACGCAGTATTTT. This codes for CASSDMVAGGTDTQYF.